The 10 T cell receptor beta chains listed next were all sequenced from one sample in a study of T-cell reconstitution after alpha-beta-depleted transplantation in children. The TCRbeta library was prepared with unique molecular identifiers. A single record per CDR3 protein comes from TCRdb applying MiXCR to the PCR reads. The sample includes fewer than 250,000 distinct CDR3 sequences, over 15% seen only once; the top ten take about 39%. Material: PBMCs, mostly from graft donor cells, obtained 360 days after TCRalphabeta/CD19-depleted stem cell transplant. The receptors stem from a male patient aged 2-9 years who had a stem cell transplant for acute lymphoblastic leukemia, so the T cells may come from the graft donor.

The rearrangement joins TRBV27 to TRBJ2-7; a weak D match, TRBD2 (5 bases). V was trimmed by 1 base and J by 6 bases, leaving 10 bases between them. Looked up from germline, CDR1 is MNHEY and CDR2 is SMNVEV (reference sequence). The CDR3 is 13 amino acids. CDR3: CASSLYGDLEQYF. The CDR3 DNA sequence: TGTGCCAGCAGTTTATACGGGGATCTCGAGCAGTACTTC.

The chain carries TRBV6-1 and TRBJ2-2; 7 nucleotides line up with TRBD1. Losses at the gene ends were 10 bases for V and 0 bases for J; bases not matched to a gene: 11. The CDR3 covers 16 residues. Germline-derived CDR1 and CDR2 are MNHNS and SASEGT. This CDR3 reads CATSHGRGTNTGELFF. DNA of the CDR3: TGTGCCACCTCCCACGGCAGGGGGACGAACACCGGGGAGCTGTTTTTT.

CDR3 in DNA: TGTGCCAGTAGTATCGATCAGGGGGCCATCTCTCAGCCCCAGCATTTT. Translation gives CASSIDQGAISQPQHF. The V gene is TRBV19, the J gene TRBJ1-5; 8 bases are shared with TRBD1. The CDR3 covers 16 residues. Germline values: CDR1 LNHDA, CDR2 SQIVND (reference sequence). The J segment lost 6 bases and the V segment lost 3 bases, leaving 10 bases of the junction unmatched. Full variable domain (missing parts from reference TRBV19 and TRBJ1-5): DGGITQSPKYLFRKEGQNVTLSCEQNLNHDAMYWYRQDPGQGLRLIYYSQIVNDFQKGDIAEGYSVSREKKESFPLTVTSAQKNPTAFYLCASSIDQGAISQPQHFGDGTRLSIL.

The rearrangement uses TRBV27 and TRBJ2-2, with 8 bases lining up with TRBD1. V trimming: 8 bases; J trimming: 4 bases; junction bases outside the gene matches: 15. CDR1 is MNHEY and CDR2 is SMNVEV in the germline V gene (reference sequence). This CDR3 spans 17 amino acids. CDR3 in amino acids: CASLDLTGAGGTGELFF. CDR3 coding DNA: TGTGCCAGCCTAGACCTGACAGGGGCCGGAGGCACCGGGGAGCTGTTTTTT.

The V and J genes are TRBV5-1 and TRBJ2-5, with D uncertain. V was pared by 5 bases and J by 5 bases, with 16 bases between. The germline CDR1 and CDR2 sequences are SGHRS and YFSETQ. This CDR3 has 14 amino acids. CDR3: CASRVAPPRETQYF. For the CDR3, the DNA is TGCGCCAGCAGAGTGGCCCCACCAAGGGAGACCCAGTACTTC.

The J gene is TRBJ2-1, the V gene TRBV11-3; no clear D. V was pared by 2 bases and J by 1 base, with 9 bases between. CDR1 is SGHNT and CDR2 is YENEEA in the germline V gene. The CDR3 length is 15 residues. Here the CDR3 reads CASSLTAGSYNEQFF. Here the CDR3 DNA reads TGTGCCAGCAGCTTAACCGCAGGATCCTACAATGAGCAGTTCTTC. The full variable domain, with the rest looked up from reference TRBV11-3 and TRBJ2-1, is EAGVVQSPRYKIIEKKQPVAFWCNPISGHNTLYWYLQNLGQGPELLIRYENEEAVDDSQLPKDRFSAERLKGVDSTLKIQPAELGDSAVYLCASSLTAGSYNEQFFGPGTRLTVL.

The chain recombines TRBV7-2 with TRBJ2-3, with 11 bases aligning to TRBD2. This CDR3 comprises 18 residues. J gave up 5 bases and V 2 bases, and 12 bases lay outside the gene matches. Germline V CDR1 and CDR2: SGHTA, FQGNSA. The CDR3 coding sequence is TGTGCCAGCAGCTTAAGGCTAGCGGGGGGCCTGACCGGAGATACGCAGTATTTT. Translating gives CASSLRLAGGLTGDTQYF.

The chain recombines TRBV10-2 with TRBJ2-1; 13 nucleotides match TRBD2. After removal of 6 bases from V and 3 bases from J, the junction contained 8 bases not matched to a gene. The CDR3 sequence is 17 residues long. Per germline, CDR1 WSHSY and CDR2 SAAADI. CDR3 loop: CASRRTSGGFGYNEQFF. The CDR3 DNA reads TGCGCCAGCAGGCGGACTAGCGGGGGTTTTGGCTACAATGAGCAGTTCTTC.

The rearrangement uses TRBV9 and TRBJ2-3, with 7 bases fitting TRBD1. V gave up 4 bases and J gave up 4 bases; unmatched junction bases: 12. The CDR3 sequence is 16 residues long. Germline V gene lookup returns CDR1 SGDLS and CDR2 YYNGEE. Here the CDR3 DNA reads TGTGCCAGCAGCATTCCCACAGGGGTATGGCCAGATACGCAGTATTTT. Translating it yields CASSIPTGVWPDTQYF. The full variable domain, completed using reference TRBV9 and TRBJ2-3, is DSGVTQTPKHLITATGQRVTLRCSPRSGDLSVYWYQQSLDQGLQFLIQYYNGEERAKGNILERFSAQQFPDLHSELNLSSLELGDSALYFCASSIPTGVWPDTQYFGPGTRLTVL.

This clonotype was seen ten or more times. V usage is TRBV7-8 and J usage is TRBJ2-7; no reliable D call. The CDR3 spans 13 residues. Trimming shortened V by 3 bases and J by 7 bases, and 13 bases separated the two germline ends. CDR1 is SGHVS, CDR2 FQNEAQ, per germline. The CDR3 sequence is CASSFGVDIEQYF. The CDR3 DNA is TGTGCCAGCAGCTTTGGTGTCGATATTGAGCAGTACTTC.